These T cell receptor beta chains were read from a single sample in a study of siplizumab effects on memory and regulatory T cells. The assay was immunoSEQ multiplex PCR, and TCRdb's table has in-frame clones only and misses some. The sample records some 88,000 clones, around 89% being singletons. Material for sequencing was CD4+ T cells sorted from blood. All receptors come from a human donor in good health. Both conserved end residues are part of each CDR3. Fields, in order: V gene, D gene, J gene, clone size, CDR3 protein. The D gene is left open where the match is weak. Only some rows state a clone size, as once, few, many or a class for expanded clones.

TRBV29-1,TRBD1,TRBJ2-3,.,CSVEQGAADTQYF
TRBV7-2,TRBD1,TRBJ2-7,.,CASSRGQGQGQYF
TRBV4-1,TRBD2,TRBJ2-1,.,CASSPRLAGGRVHEQFF
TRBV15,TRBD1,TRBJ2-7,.,CATSRGRTGDYEQYF
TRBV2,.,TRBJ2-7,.,CASAGQIYEQYF
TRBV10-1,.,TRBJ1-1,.,CASSKGTVNTEAFF
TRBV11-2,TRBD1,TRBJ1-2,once,CASSLFGQGNYGYTF
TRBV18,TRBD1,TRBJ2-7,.,CASSVGQGQAEQYF
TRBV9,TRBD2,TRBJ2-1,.,CASSGAGLAYGEQFF
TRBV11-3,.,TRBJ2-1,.,CASSLDGSSYNEQFF
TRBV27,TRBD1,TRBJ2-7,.,CASRGQGAYEQYF
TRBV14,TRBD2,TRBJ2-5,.,CASSQRLAGQETQYF
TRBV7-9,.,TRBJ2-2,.,CASSQSQEWAGELFF
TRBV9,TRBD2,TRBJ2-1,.,CASSPPGVAGVSYNEQFF
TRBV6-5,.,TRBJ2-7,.,CASSPGRNYEQYF
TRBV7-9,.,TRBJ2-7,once,CASSAGFSSYEQYF
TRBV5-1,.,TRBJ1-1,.,CASSSALTKNTEAFF